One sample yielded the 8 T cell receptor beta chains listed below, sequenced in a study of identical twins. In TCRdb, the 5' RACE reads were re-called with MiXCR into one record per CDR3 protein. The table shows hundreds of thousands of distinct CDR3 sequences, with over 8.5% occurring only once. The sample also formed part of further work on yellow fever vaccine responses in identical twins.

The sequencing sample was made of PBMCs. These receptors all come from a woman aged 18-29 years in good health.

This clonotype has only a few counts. CDR3 in amino acids: CASSLVTGPDSGQYF. CDR3 sequence (DNA): TGTGCCAGCAGCTTAGTCACAGGTCCTGACTCTGGGCAGTACTTC. This sequence joins TRBV7-9 and TRBJ2-7, with a possible D match to TRBD1 (5 bases). Germline CDR1 is SEHNR and CDR2 is FQNEAQ (reference sequence). The CDR3 covers 15 residues. V lost 1 base to trimming and J lost 9 bases, with 19 bases between them.

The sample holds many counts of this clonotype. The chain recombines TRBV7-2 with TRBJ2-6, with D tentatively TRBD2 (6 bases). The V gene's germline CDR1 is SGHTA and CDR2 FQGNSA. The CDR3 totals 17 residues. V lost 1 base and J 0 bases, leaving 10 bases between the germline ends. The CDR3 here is CASSLVAGSSGANVLTF. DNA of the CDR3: TGTGCCAGCAGCTTAGTGGCGGGAAGCTCTGGGGCCAACGTCCTGACTTTC.

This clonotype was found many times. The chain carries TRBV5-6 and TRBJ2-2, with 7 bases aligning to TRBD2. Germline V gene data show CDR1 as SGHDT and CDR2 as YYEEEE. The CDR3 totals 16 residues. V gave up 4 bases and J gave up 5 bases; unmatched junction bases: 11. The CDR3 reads CASSLKEGRVTGELFF. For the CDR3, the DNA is TGTGCCAGCAGCCTCAAGGAGGGGAGGGTTACCGGGGAGCTGTTTTTT. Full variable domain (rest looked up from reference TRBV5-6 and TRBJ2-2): DAGVTQSPTHLIKTRGQQVTLRCSPKSGHDTVSWYQQALGQGPQFIFQYYEEEERQRGNFPDRFSGHQFPNYSSELNVNALLLGDSALYLCASSLKEGRVTGELFFGEGSRLTVL.

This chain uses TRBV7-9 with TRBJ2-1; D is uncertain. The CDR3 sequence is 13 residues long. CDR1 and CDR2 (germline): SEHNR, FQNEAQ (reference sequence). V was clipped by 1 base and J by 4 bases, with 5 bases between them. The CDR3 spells CASSLVKYNEQFF. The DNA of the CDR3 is TGTGCCAGCAGCTTAGTAAAATACAATGAGCAGTTCTTC.

CDR3 bases: TGTGCCAGCAGTTACGAAGGGCACGGGGAGCTGTTTTTT. Protein product: CASSYEGHGELFF. The chain recombines TRBV6-5 with TRBJ2-2; D ambiguous. The germline gives CDR1 MNHEY, CDR2 SVGAGI. The CDR3 contains 13 residues. Trimming removed 2 bases from V and 7 bases from J, with 8 bases in between.

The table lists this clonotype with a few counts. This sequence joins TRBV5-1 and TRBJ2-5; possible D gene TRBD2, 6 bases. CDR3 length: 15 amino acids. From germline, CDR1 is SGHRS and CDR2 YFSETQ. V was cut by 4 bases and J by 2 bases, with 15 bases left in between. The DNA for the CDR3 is TGCGCCAGCAGCCCAATGGACTATATACAAGAGACCCAGTACTTC. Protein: CASSPMDYIQETQYF.

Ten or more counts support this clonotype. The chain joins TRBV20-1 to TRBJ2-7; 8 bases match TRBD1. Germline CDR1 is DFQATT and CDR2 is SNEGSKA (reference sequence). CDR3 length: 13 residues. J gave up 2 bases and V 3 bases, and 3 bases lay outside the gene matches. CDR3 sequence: CSASPGGTYEQYF. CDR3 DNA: TGCAGTGCTAGCCCAGGGGGCACCTACGAGCAGTACTTC.

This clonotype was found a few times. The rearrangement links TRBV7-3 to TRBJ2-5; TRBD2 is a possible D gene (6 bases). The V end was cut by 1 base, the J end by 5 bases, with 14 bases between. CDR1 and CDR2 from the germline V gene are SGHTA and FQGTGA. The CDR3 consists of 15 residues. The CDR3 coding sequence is TGTGCCAGCAGCTTAAGGTCTAGCGAGGGTGAGACCCAGTACTTC. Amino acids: CASSLRSSEGETQYF. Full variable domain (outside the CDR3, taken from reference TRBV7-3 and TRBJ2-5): GAGVSQTPSNKVTEKGKYVELRCDPISGHTALYWYRQSLGQGPEFLIYFQGTGAADDSGLPNDRFFAVRPEGSVSTLKIQRTERGDSAVYLCASSLRSSEGETQYFGPGTRLLVL.